This entry concerns a single TCR beta chain. These data are taken from a study of blood T cell repertoires in COVID-19. Study overall: PBMCs, B-cell-depleted T cells, or T cells provided the cDNA or gDNA that made up the material.

Assay used: immunoSEQ multiplex PCR; TCRdb lists only in-frame clones, some missing. The data show about 370,000 clones, with 80% to 90% seen just once and around 3% held by the top ten. The CDR3 consists of 11 residues. V was shortened by 4 bases and J by 8 bases, with 8 bases between the two germline ends. In germline, CDR1 is SEHNR, CDR2 FQNEAQ (reference sequence). The sequence was collected from a woman aged 25 to 39 with COVID-19, enrolled during active disease. Sequencing was performed on peripheral blood. This chain links TRBV7-9 with TRBJ1-2; D is uncertain. The CDR3: CASSSIWGYTF. As DNA, the CDR3 is TGTGCCAGCAGCTCTATATGGGGCTACACCTTC.